One and the same sample provided the 11 T cell receptor beta chains below, sequenced in a study of technical replicates of blood from a few donors. Clones were sequenced by immunoSEQ multiplex PCR, and TCRdb holds only the in-frame ones, with some missing. Seen here are 74,000 or so clones, 96% observed once, and the top ten hold 0.2%. The sequenced material came from T cells isolated from PBMCs. All receptors come from a human donor in good health.

The V call is TRBV7-9, the J call TRBJ1-2; no firm D call. The CDR3 contains 14 residues. V dropped 5 bases and J dropped 4 bases, with 14 bases sitting between them. The germline gives CDR1 SEHNR, CDR2 FQNEAQ (reference sequence). CDR3 loop: CASSLSTGSYGYTF. CDR3 nucleotide sequence: TGTGCCAGCAGCCTCTCGACCGGGTCCTATGGCTACACCTTC.

This chain's CDR3 is CASTTSSGGQGAYEQYF. The CDR3, as DNA: TGTGCCAGCACCACTTCCTCGGGAGGACAGGGTGCCTACGAGCAGTACTTC. J is TRBJ2-7 and V is TRBV2, with TRBD1 as a possible D gene (8 bases). The CDR3 has 17 residues. Trimming removed 7 bases at V and 2 bases at J, with 24 bases between. The V gene's germline CDR1 is SNHLY and CDR2 FYNNEI.

The rearrangement links TRBV10-1 to TRBJ2-7, with a weak D call TRBD1 (6 bases). The V gene's germline CDR1 is WNHNN and CDR2 SYGVQD (reference sequence). The CDR3 spans 13 residues. Deletions cut 6 bases from V and 2 bases from J, with 11 bases between. As DNA, the CDR3 is TGCGCCAGCAGCCTACAGGGTGCCTACGAGCAGTACTTC. This gives the protein CASSLQGAYEQYF.

The gene calls are TRBV6-1 and TRBJ2-3; D remains ambiguous. CDR1 MNHNS and CDR2 SASEGT come from the germline V gene. CDR3 length: 15 residues. Deletions cut 3 bases from V and 4 bases from J, with 14 bases between. The CDR3, as DNA: TGTGCCAGCAGTGAGTTTAGCCAAAAGGCAGATACGCAGTATTTT. Residues: CASSEFSQKADTQYF.

The rearrangement joins TRBV23-1 to TRBJ1-6; TRBD1 might be the D (6 bases). TRBV23-1 is annotated as an ORF whose role is uncertain. V lost 8 bases to trimming and J lost 6 bases, with 14 bases between them. The CDR3 totals 14 residues. The CDR3 sequence is CASYLTGINSPLHF. The CDR3 bases are TGCGCCAGCTACCTAACAGGGATTAATTCACCCCTCCACTTT.

This chain joins TRBV29-1 and TRBJ1-3, with D hard to call. V lost 7 bases, J lost 3 bases, and 4 bases lay in between. The CDR3 length is 10 residues. CDR1 and CDR2 from the germline V gene are SQVTM and ANQGSEA. The CDR3 nucleotides read TGCAGCGCCCTTGGAAACACCATATATTTT. This codes for CSALGNTIYF.

The rearrangement uses TRBV5-1 and TRBJ2-3; TRBD2 agrees at 11 bases. The V segment lost 0 bases and the J segment 0 bases; nucleotides outside the gene matches: 6. The CDR3 has 18 amino acids. Germline V lookup: CDR1 SGHRS, CDR2 YFSETQ. CDR3 DNA sequence: TGCGCCAGCAGCTTGGGAACTAGCGGGGGATCTAGCACAGATACGCAGTATTTT. Its translation: CASSLGTSGGSSTDTQYF.

The J gene is TRBJ1-5, the V gene TRBV19; D remains ambiguous. Germline CDR1 reads LNHDA; CDR2 reads SQIVND (reference sequence). There are 13 residues in the CDR3. V was clipped by 7 bases and J by 6 bases, with 13 bases between them. The CDR3 reads CASTVPGGQPQHF. Written as DNA, the CDR3 is TGTGCCAGTACGGTACCTGGAGGTCAGCCCCAGCATTTT.

This chain joins TRBV11-2 and TRBJ2-7, with 10 nucleotides matching TRBD2. Germline CDR1 and CDR2: SGHAT and FQNNGV. This CDR3 comprises 17 residues. The ends lost 4 bases at V and 2 bases at J; junction bases unmatched: 11. The CDR3 DNA reads as TGTGCCAGCAGCTCTGGACTAGCGGAATCCATTGCCTACGAGCAGTACTTC. This codes for CASSSGLAESIAYEQYF.

The chain joins TRBV7-9 to TRBJ1-1; D is unresolved. Trimming left V 8 bases short and J 5 bases short, with 15 bases between. The CDR3 spans 13 residues. Looked up from germline, CDR1 is SEHNR and CDR2 is FQNEAQ (reference sequence). Written as DNA, the CDR3 is TGTGCCAGCGCCCGGTCGGCGGGGACTGAAGCTTTCTTT. The encoded protein is CASARSAGTEAFF.

The chain uses TRBV18 and TRBJ2-2; 7 nucleotides align to TRBD2. The CDR3 runs to 16 residues. J gave up 4 bases and V 2 bases, and 7 bases lay outside the gene matches. The germline V gene has CDR1 KGHSH and CDR2 LQKENI. CDR3 coding DNA: TGTGCCAGCTCACCAGGGGTAGCGGGCTTCACCGGGGAGCTGTTTTTT. Translating it yields CASSPGVAGFTGELFF.